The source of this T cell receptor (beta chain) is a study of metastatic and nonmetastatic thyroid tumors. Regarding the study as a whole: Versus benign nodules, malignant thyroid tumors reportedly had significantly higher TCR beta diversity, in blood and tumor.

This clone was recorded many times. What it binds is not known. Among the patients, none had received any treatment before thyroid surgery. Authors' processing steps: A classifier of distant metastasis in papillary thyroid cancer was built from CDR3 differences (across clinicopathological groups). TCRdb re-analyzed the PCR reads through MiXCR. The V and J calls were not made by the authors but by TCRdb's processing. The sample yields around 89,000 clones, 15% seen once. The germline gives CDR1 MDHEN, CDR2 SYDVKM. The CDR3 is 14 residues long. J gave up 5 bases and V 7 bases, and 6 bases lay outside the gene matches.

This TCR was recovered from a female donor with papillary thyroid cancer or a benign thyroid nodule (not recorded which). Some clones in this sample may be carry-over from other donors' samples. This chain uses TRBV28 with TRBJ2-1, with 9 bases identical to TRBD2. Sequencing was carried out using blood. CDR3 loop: CASTSGGRDNEQFF. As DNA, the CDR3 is TGTGCCAGCACCAGCGGGGGGCGGGACAATGAGCAGTTCTTC.